A single sample is the source of the 20 T cell receptor beta chains below, sequenced in a study of radiotherapy plus CTLA-4 blockade in lung cancer. The method was immunoSEQ multiplex PCR; TCRdb's version includes in-frame clones alone and lacks a portion of them. The data hold 50,000 to 75,000 clones, with roughly 80% observed a single time. Sample: peripheral blood, taken from a patient treated with radiotherapy plus ipilimumab. These receptors came from a human donor with non-small cell lung cancer who had a complete response to radiotherapy plus ipilimumab.

The rearrangement uses TRBV19 and TRBJ1-1, with D possibly being TRBD1 (6 bases). Germline CDR1 LNHDA, CDR2 SQIVND (reference sequence). This CDR3 has 14 amino acids. The ends were cut back, 4 bases at V and 1 base at J, with 10 bases in the middle. The CDR3 loop is CASSKRTENTEAFF. The CDR3 DNA reads TGTGCCAGTAGTAAAAGGACAGAGAACACTGAAGCTTTCTTT.

This rearrangement joins TRBV5-4 to TRBJ2-3; 7 nucleotides line up with TRBD1. After removal of 1 base from V and 2 bases from J, the junction contained 4 bases not matched to a gene. CDR1 and CDR2 (germline): SGHNT, YYREEE (reference sequence). This CDR3 is 15 amino acids long. CDR3 region: CASSLTGVLTDTQYF. The CDR3 region has the DNA TGTGCCAGCAGCTTGACAGGGGTTCTCACAGATACGCAGTATTTT.

In this sample, this clone turned up a few times. The CDR3 bases are TGTGCCAGCAGCTTAGGAATGGGGGACACTGAAGCTTTCTTT. Translation gives CASSLGMGDTEAFF. The chain is built from TRBV7-8 and TRBJ1-1; maybe TRBD1 (5 bases). V lost 1 base to trimming and J lost 3 bases, with 9 bases between them. The germline V gene has CDR1 SGHVS and CDR2 FQNEAQ. The CDR3 has 14 amino acids.

In its sample, this clone was seen once. The chain is built from TRBV4-1 and TRBJ2-7; 11 nucleotides line up with TRBD1. Germline assignment: CDR1 MGHRA and CDR2 YSYEKL. Unmatched junction bases numbered 24, after V lost 9 bases and J lost 5 bases. CDR3 size: 19 residues. The CDR3 is CARSVSVGTGGSRKDEQYV. The CDR3 DNA sequence: TGCGCCAGAAGTGTCTCTGTCGGGACAGGGGGTTCCCGAAAGGACGAGCAGTACGTC.

The CDR3 loop reads CASSFSSGSNTGELFF. In DNA form, the CDR3 reads TGTGCCAGCAGTTTTTCCAGCGGGAGCAACACCGGGGAGCTGTTTTTT. The chain joins TRBV6-5 to TRBJ2-2, with 8 bases that match TRBD2. J gave up 2 bases and V 4 bases, and 6 bases lay outside the gene matches. This CDR3 has 16 residues. Germline V gives CDR1 MNHEY, CDR2 SVGAGI.

The table lists this clone with a few counts. The rearrangement joins TRBV18 to TRBJ2-6, with 8 bases lining up with TRBD1. The ends lost 4 bases at V and 2 bases at J; junction bases unmatched: 4. The length of the CDR3 is 16 residues. In germline, CDR1 is KGHSH, CDR2 LQKENI. The CDR3 is CASSRAGGPGANVLTF. The DNA for the CDR3 is TGTGCCAGCTCACGCGCAGGGGGCCCTGGGGCCAACGTCCTGACTTTC.

Written as DNA, the CDR3 is TGTGCCAGCAGCTTTCCGGGACAGCTAACTAGCTCCTACAATGAGCAGTTCTTC. Protein: CASSFPGQLTSSYNEQFF. V usage is TRBV7-2 and J usage is TRBJ2-1; 7 bases line up with TRBD1. This CDR3 comprises 18 residues. V shed 3 bases and J 0 bases; nucleotides not matched to a gene: 11. Germline V gene lookup returns CDR1 SGHTA and CDR2 FQGNSA. Full variable domain (remainder filled in from reference TRBV7-2 and TRBJ2-1): GAGVSQSPSNKVTEKGKDVELRCDPISGHTALYWYRQSLGQGLEFLIYFQGNSAPDKSGLPSDRFSAERTGGSVSTLTIQRTQQEDSAVYLCASSFPGQLTSSYNEQFFGPGTRLTVL.

V is TRBV11-3 and J is TRBJ1-1; D is possibly TRBD1 (5 bases). The ends were cut back, 1 base at V and 1 base at J, with 7 bases in the middle. Germline loops: CDR1 SGHNT, CDR2 YENEEA. There are 14 residues in the CDR3. CDR3 nucleotide sequence: TGTGCCAGCAGCTTAGGTGGGGGGAACACTGAAGCTTTCTTT. It translates to CASSLGGGNTEAFF.

The genes are TRBV18 and TRBJ1-1; D not resolved. This CDR3 comprises 12 residues. Germline loops: CDR1 KGHSH, CDR2 LQKENI. Trimming cost V 2 bases and J 11 bases, with 12 bases left between them. For the CDR3, the DNA is TGTGCCAGCTCACCAACGGGAGGGTATGCTTTCTTT. Amino acid sequence: CASSPTGGYAFF.

The chain recombines TRBV4-1 with TRBJ1-1, with 11 bases identical to TRBD1. The germline gives CDR1 MGHRA, CDR2 YSYEKL. The CDR3 contains 15 residues. V lost 3 bases and J lost 10; bases outside the gene matches: 10. CDR3 in amino acids: CASSQTGTGGRIAFF. DNA of the CDR3: TGCGCCAGCAGCCAGACCGGGACAGGGGGGAGGATAGCTTTCTTT.

This clone was picked up one time. The chain is built from TRBV7-6 and TRBJ2-7; 7 positions agree with TRBD2. CDR3 length: 17 amino acids. The V segment lost 4 bases and the J segment 2 bases; nucleotides outside the gene matches: 14. Germline lookup yields CDR1 SGHVS and CDR2 FNYEAQ. CDR3 sequence reads: CASSSHLGTTETYEQYF. The CDR3 nucleotides read TGTGCCAGCAGCTCACACCTCGGGACTACCGAAACCTACGAGCAGTACTTC.

V gene TRBV5-6 combines with J gene TRBJ1-2, with D tentatively TRBD1 (5 bases). This CDR3 has 15 amino acids. V lost 0 bases and J 4 bases, leaving 13 bases between the germline ends. Germline V gene sequence: CDR1 SGHDT, CDR2 YYEEEE. CDR3 sequence reads: CASSLVQVFIYGYTF. Here the CDR3 DNA reads TGTGCCAGCAGCTTGGTACAGGTATTCATCTATGGCTACACCTTC.

The rearrangement joins TRBV19 to TRBJ1-5; no clear D gene. V was shortened by 5 bases and J by 0 bases, with 14 bases between the two germline ends. The germline gives CDR1 LNHDA, CDR2 SQIVND (reference sequence). The CDR3 contains 16 residues. Here the CDR3 DNA reads TGTGCCAGTAGTCCGGAGGGCATCTATAGCAATCAGCCCCAGCATTTT. Protein sequence: CASSPEGIYSNQPQHF.

The chain uses TRBV6-1 and TRBJ2-4; 8 bases line up with TRBD1. V lost 5 bases and J lost 8; bases outside the gene matches: 5. The CDR3 is made up of 13 amino acids. Germline-derived CDR1 and CDR2 are MNHNS and SASEGT. CDR3 DNA sequence: TGTGCCAGCAGTAGGGACAGGCTGGACATTCAGTACTTC. This codes for CASSRDRLDIQYF.

This sequence joins TRBV5-4 and TRBJ2-3; the D call may be TRBD1 or TRBD2 (6 bases each). CDR3 length equals 15 residues. CDR1 and CDR2 (germline): SGHNT, YYREEE (reference sequence). The V gene lost 4 bases and the J gene lost 2 bases, with 14 bases spanning the gap. CDR3 in amino acids: CASSPGGGLTDTQYF. For the CDR3, the DNA is TGTGCCAGCAGCCCCGGAGGGGGGCTCACAGATACGCAGTATTTT.

The chain links TRBV5-1 to TRBJ1-5; TRBD1 might be the D (6 bases). Germline loops: CDR1 SGHRS, CDR2 YFSETQ. V lost 0 bases and J 7 bases, leaving 11 bases between the germline ends. The CDR3 length is 14 residues. CDR3 coding DNA: TGCGCCAGCAGCTTGGGCCAGGGGAGGCAGCCCCAGCATTTT. Encoded protein: CASSLGQGRQPQHF.

This clone was counted a single time. The chain uses TRBV19 and TRBJ2-2; D perhaps matches TRBD1 (5 bases). Trimming took 5 bases from V and 0 from J, leaving 16 bases between them. CDR3 length equals 17 residues. CDR1 and CDR2 from the germline V gene are LNHDA and SQIVND (reference sequence). The chain's CDR3 is CASSPFLGRANTGELFF. In nucleotides, the CDR3 is TGTGCCAGTAGTCCCTTCCTCGGCAGGGCGAACACCGGGGAGCTGTTTTTT. Full variable domain (rest looked up from reference TRBV19 and TRBJ2-2): DGGITQSPKYLFRKEGQNVTLSCEQNLNHDAMYWYRQDPGQGLRLIYYSQIVNDFQKGDIAEGYSVSREKKESFPLTVTSAQKNPTAFYLCASSPFLGRANTGELFFGEGSRLTVL.

Of note for this clone: A junction boundary mismatches the germline segment, possibly from a read error. The chain links TRBV7-9 to TRBJ1-3; possible D gene TRBD1, 6 bases. CDR1 and CDR2 from the germline V gene are SEHNR and FQNEAQ (reference sequence). The CDR3 is made up of 17 amino acids. Written as DNA, the CDR3 is TGTGCCAGCGGCTTAAACAGGGCAGCCAACTCTGGAAACACCATATATTTT. Amino acid sequence: CASGLNRAANSGNTIYF.

The chain is built from TRBV7-9 and TRBJ2-5; D gene uncertain. The CDR3 sequence is 15 residues long. Germline values: CDR1 SEHNR, CDR2 FQNEAQ (reference sequence). Trimming left V 5 bases short and J 3 bases short, with 16 bases between. The CDR3 DNA is TGTGCCAGCAGCAACGGGCCGGCCCGGGAAGAGACCCAGTACTTC. This encodes CASSNGPAREETQYF. The whole variable domain, remainder taken from reference TRBV7-9 and TRBJ2-5, is DTGVSQNPRHKITKRGQNVTFRCDPISEHNRLYWYRQTLGQGPEFLTYFQNEAQLEKSRLLSDRFSAERPKGSFSTLEIQRTEQGDSAMYLCASSNGPAREETQYFGPGTRLLVL.

As concerns this clone: Other DNA sequences from this sample encode an identical CDR3 as well. This chain links TRBV9 with TRBJ2-3; 12 bases line up with TRBD1. Germline trimming cut 0 bases from V and 5 bases from J; bases unmatched to any gene: 10. Germline V gives CDR1 SGDLS, CDR2 YYNGEE. This CDR3 is 18 amino acids long. In nucleotides, the CDR3 is TGTGCCAGCAGCGTAGGTTTGGGGACAGGGGGCGCGGAAGATACGCAGTATTTT. This translates into CASSVGLGTGGAEDTQYF.